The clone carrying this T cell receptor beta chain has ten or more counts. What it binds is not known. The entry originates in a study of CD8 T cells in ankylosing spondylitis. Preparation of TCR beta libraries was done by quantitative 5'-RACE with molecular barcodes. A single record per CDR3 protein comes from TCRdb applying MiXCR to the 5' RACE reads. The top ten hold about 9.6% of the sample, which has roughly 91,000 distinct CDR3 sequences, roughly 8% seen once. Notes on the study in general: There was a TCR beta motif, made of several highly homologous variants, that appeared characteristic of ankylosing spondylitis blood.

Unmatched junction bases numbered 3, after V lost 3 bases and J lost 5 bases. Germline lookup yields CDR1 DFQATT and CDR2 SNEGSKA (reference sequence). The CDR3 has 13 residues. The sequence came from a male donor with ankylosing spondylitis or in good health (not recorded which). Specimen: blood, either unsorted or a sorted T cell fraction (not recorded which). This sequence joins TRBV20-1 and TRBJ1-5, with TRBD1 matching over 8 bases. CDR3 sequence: CSARGQVDQPQHF. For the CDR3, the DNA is TGCAGTGCTAGGGGACAGGTGGATCAGCCCCAGCATTTT.